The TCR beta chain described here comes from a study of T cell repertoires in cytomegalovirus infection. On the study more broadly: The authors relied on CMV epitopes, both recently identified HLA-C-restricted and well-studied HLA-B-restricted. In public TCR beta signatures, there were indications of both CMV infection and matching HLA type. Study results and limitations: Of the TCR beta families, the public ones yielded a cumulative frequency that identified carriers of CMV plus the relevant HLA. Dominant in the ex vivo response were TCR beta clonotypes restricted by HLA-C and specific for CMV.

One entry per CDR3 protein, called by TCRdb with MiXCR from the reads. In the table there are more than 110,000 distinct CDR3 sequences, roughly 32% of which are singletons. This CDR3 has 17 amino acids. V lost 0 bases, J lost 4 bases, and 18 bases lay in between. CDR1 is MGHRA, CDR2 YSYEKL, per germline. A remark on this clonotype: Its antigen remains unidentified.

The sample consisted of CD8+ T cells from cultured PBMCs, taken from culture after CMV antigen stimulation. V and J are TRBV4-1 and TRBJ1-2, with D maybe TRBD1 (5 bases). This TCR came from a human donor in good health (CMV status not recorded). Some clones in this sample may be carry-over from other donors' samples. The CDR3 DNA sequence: TGCGCCAGCAGCCAAGACGGGGCAGAGGATCCCCTCTATGGCTACACCTTC. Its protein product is CASSQDGAEDPLYGYTF.